This entry concerns a single T cell receptor (beta chain). The sample belongs to a study of blood T cell repertoires in COVID-19. Study overall: Specimens from acute and convalescent COVID-19 originated in the United States, Italy and Spain. The analysed material was cDNA or gDNA that came from T cells, B-cell-depleted T cells, or PBMCs.

In germline, CDR1 is SEHNR, CDR2 FQNEAQ (reference sequence). There are 17 residues in the CDR3. After removal of 5 bases from V and 6 bases from J, the junction contained 17 bases not matched to a gene. The Seattle patients joined while their infection was active and were tracked longitudinally afterward. In the original processing: Researchers report that nucleated cell counts were estimated from reference gene primer amplification. Produced via immunoSEQ multiplex PCR; TCRdb's table is partial and in-frame only. That table supplies the V and J calls and clone size; D and trimming were determined from the DNA. The profile shows 400,000 to 450,000 clones, about 91% of them singletons.

The source material was peripheral blood. The source of this sequence is a woman between 50 and 59 years old with COVID-19, enrolled during active disease. The rearrangement uses TRBV7-9 and TRBJ2-3, with 7 bases that match TRBD2. CDR3 protein: CASSPVRRDPGGDTQYF. In DNA, the CDR3 is TGTGCCAGCAGCCCAGTACGTAGGGACCCCGGGGGGGATACGCAGTATTTT.